This record concerns one T cell receptor beta chain sequence. A much larger clone lies a single base off, so this may be a read error. This sample is drawn from a study of molecular identifiers for immune sequencing clone quantification. Sorting recovered naive CD8 T cells on a CD8+CD4-CCR7+CD45RA+ profile. Generation of bulk TCR libraries relied on previously described methods and listed TCR primers. Each CDR3 protein gets one entry after TCRdb re-called the PCR reads with MiXCR. The sample shows around 300,000 distinct CDR3 sequences, roughly 24% of them seen only once. V dropped 6 bases and J dropped 5 bases, with 22 bases sitting between them. The CDR3 extends over 16 amino acids. Germline CDR1 MGHRA, CDR2 YSYEKL.

The TCR originated in a human donor in good health. Some libraries in this study had Jurkat cell RNA spiked in. The chain uses TRBV4-1 and TRBJ1-1, with D perhaps matching TRBD1 (6 bases). Sequenced: naive CD8+ T cells from blood, with Jurkat cell RNA spiked in. Subset indicated: FACS-sorted CD8+CD4-CCR7+CD45RA+ naive T cells. CDR3 region: CASRFRGGVEWTEAFF. Here the CDR3 DNA reads TGCGCCAGCAGGTTCAGGGGAGGGGTCGAATGGACTGAAGCTTTCTTT.